The rows below give T cell receptor beta chains drawn from one sample of a study of OX40 agonist ivuxolimab in advanced cancers. Here immunoSEQ multiplex PCR was the method, and the copy in TCRdb shows in-frame clones only, minus some. The sample consists of 15,000 to 25,000 clones, around 79% of them appearing once. Material: CD4+ or CD8+ T cells sorted from blood, obtained in a trial of the OX40 agonist ivuxolimab. These receptors all stem from an adult with an advanced solid tumor such as melanoma, head and neck, liver or kidney cancer. CDR3s include the opening cysteine and the closing phenylalanine or tryptophan. D genes are given only for firm matches. Rows give clone size only sometimes, using once, few, many, or a class for an expanded clone.

v_gene: TRBV2
d_gene: .
j_gene: TRBJ2-7
abundance: .
len: 12
CDR3nt: TGTGCCAGCAGCGAGGTTGTTTACGAGCAGTACTTC
CDR3aa: CASSEVVYEQYF

v_gene: TRBV5-1
d_gene: .
j_gene: TRBJ1-6
abundance: once
len: 16
CDR3nt: TGCGCCAGCAGCTTGGGTGGTGCGTCCTATAATTCACCCCTCCACTTT
CDR3aa: CASSLGGASYNSPLHF

v_gene: TRBV4-2
d_gene: TRBD2
j_gene: TRBJ2-1
abundance: .
len: 19
CDR3nt: TGTGCCAGCAGCCGAGGACTAGCGGGGGCCCTAACCAAACACAATGAGCAGTTCTTC
CDR3aa: CASSRGLAGALTKHNEQFF

v_gene: TRBV7-2
d_gene: .
j_gene: TRBJ2-1
abundance: .
len: 15
CDR3nt: TGTGCCAGCAGCCGAGGACTGATTACCTACAATGAGCAGTTCTTC
CDR3aa: CASSRGLITYNEQFF

v_gene: TRBV15
d_gene: .
j_gene: TRBJ1-1
abundance: .
len: 14
CDR3nt: TGTGCCACCAGGCCACGAGTGGGTAACACTGAAGCTTTCTTT
CDR3aa: CATRPRVGNTEAFF

v_gene: TRBV7-6
d_gene: .
j_gene: TRBJ1-5
abundance: few
len: 16
CDR3nt: TGTGCCAGCAGCTTAGATCCTGAAAATAGCAATCAGCCCCAGCATTTT
CDR3aa: CASSLDPENSNQPQHF

v_gene: TRBV5-1
d_gene: .
j_gene: TRBJ2-5
abundance: .
len: 13
CDR3nt: TGCGCCAGCAGCTTGGGGACAGAAGAGACCCAGTACTTC
CDR3aa: CASSLGTEETQYF

v_gene: TRBV7-2
d_gene: TRBD1
j_gene: TRBJ2-5
abundance: .
len: 15
CDR3nt: TGTGCCAGCAGCCCAGACAGGGGTTCCCGGGAGACCCAGTACTTC
CDR3aa: CASSPDRGSRETQYF

v_gene: TRBV5-1
d_gene: TRBD2
j_gene: TRBJ2-1
abundance: .
len: 16
CDR3nt: TGCGCCAGCAGCCGAGAGGCTAGCGGGACCTACAATGAGCAGTTCTTC
CDR3aa: CASSREASGTYNEQFF

v_gene: TRBV15
d_gene: .
j_gene: TRBJ1-1
abundance: .
len: 15
CDR3nt: TGTGCCACCAGCTACTACCGACAGAGGGACACTGAAGCTTTCTTT
CDR3aa: CATSYYRQRDTEAFF

v_gene: TRBV2
d_gene: TRBD2
j_gene: TRBJ2-1
abundance: .
len: 14
CDR3nt: TGTGCCAGCACGACTAGCGTGAACTACAATGAGCAGTTCTTC
CDR3aa: CASTTSVNYNEQFF

v_gene: TRBV7-2
d_gene: .
j_gene: TRBJ1-2
abundance: .
len: 17
CDR3nt: TGTGCCAGCAGCTTAGCGAATCTGGAGGCGTCCATCTATGGCTACACCTTC
CDR3aa: CASSLANLEASIYGYTF

v_gene: TRBV9
d_gene: .
j_gene: TRBJ2-3
abundance: .
len: 14
CDR3nt: TGTGCCAGCAGCGTAGTCGAATTCACAGATACGCAGTATTTT
CDR3aa: CASSVVEFTDTQYF

v_gene: TRBV7-8
d_gene: .
j_gene: TRBJ2-3
abundance: .
len: 17
CDR3nt: TGTGCCAGCAGCCCGAGAGGTAGCTTACCCGGGACAGATACGCAGTATTTT
CDR3aa: CASSPRGSLPGTDTQYF

v_gene: TRBV7-2
d_gene: .
j_gene: TRBJ1-1
abundance: .
len: 13
CDR3nt: TGTGCCAGCAGCTCCCCCGCTAACACTGAAGCTTTCTTT
CDR3aa: CASSSPANTEAFF

v_gene: TRBV7-7
d_gene: .
j_gene: TRBJ2-1
abundance: .
len: 15
CDR3nt: TGTGCCAGCAGCTTAGGGTCTCTGGGGGCCAATGAGCAGTTCTTC
CDR3aa: CASSLGSLGANEQFF

v_gene: TRBV7-6
d_gene: TRBD2
j_gene: TRBJ2-1
abundance: .
len: 15
CDR3nt: TGTGCCAGCAGCTACGGGACTAACCTGCCTAGGGAGCAGTTCTTC
CDR3aa: CASSYGTNLPREQFF

v_gene: TRBV29-1
d_gene: TRBD1
j_gene: TRBJ2-6
abundance: .
len: 15
CDR3nt: TGCAGCGTTGAAGACACAGGGGACGGGGCCAACGTCCTGACTTTC
CDR3aa: CSVEDTGDGANVLTF

v_gene: TRBV28
d_gene: .
j_gene: TRBJ1-4
abundance: .
len: 20
CDR3nt: TGTGCCACCAGCGGCCGACCCGGGCAGCCCCGAAACCCAACTAATGAAAAACTGTTTTTT
CDR3aa: CATSGRPGQPRNPTNEKLFF

v_gene: TRBV7-9
d_gene: .
j_gene: TRBJ1-5
abundance: .
len: 14
CDR3nt: TGTGCCAGCAGCCCTTCAGGGGCGTTAAGGCCCCAGCATTTT
CDR3aa: CASSPSGALRPQHF

v_gene: TRBV10-1
d_gene: TRBD1
j_gene: TRBJ2-5
abundance: .
len: 16
CDR3nt: TGCGCCAGCAGTGACCACGGGACAGGGGGGAAAGAGACCCAGTACTTC
CDR3aa: CASSDHGTGGKETQYF